A selection of T cell receptor beta chains follows, all from one sample in a study of cytomegalovirus exposure and HLA in healthy donors. Repertoires were generated with immunoSEQ multiplex PCR, while TCRdb's copy carries only in-frame clones and drops some. The profile shows more than 150,000 clones, around 85% of them singletons. Sequenced input: PBMCs. Receptors originate from a man over 45 in good health and CMV-seronegative. Each CDR3 is given with its conserved first and last residue. The D gene is left open where the match is weak.

V	D	CDR3
TRBV29-1	NA	CSAYISYEQYF
TRBV27	NA	CASSLWGDTNEKLFF
TRBV7-8	TRBD1	CASRGTGDLAYEQYF
TRBV27	TRBD1	CASSLTRTGGETQYF
TRBV7-9	TRBD1	CASSLGPQGYNSPLHF
TRBV6-1	NA	CASSQGGGNEKLFF
TRBV5-1	NA	CASSPTGLDTGELFF
TRBV10-1	NA	CASSEGGRNTEAFF
TRBV9	NA	CASSVEGGPSQPQHF
TRBV18	TRBD1	CASSRQGNQPQHF
TRBV7-2	NA	CASSSWRDGYTF
TRBV6-1	NA	CASSPLGHYGYTF
TRBV7-9	NA	CSIREETQYF
TRBV9	TRBD1	CASSVATGGNEQFF
TRBV19	NA	CASTAVPGSTIYF
TRBV7-3	NA	CASSAGVNTEAFF
TRBV5-6	TRBD1	CASSRQGGHQETQYF
TRBV10-1	NA	CATMRSSYNEQFF
TRBV5-1	NA	CASTTEGYYGYTF
TRBV7-8	NA	CASIGPDSALHF
TRBV5-6	NA	CASSMTGLAEAFF
TRBV7-9	TRBD1	CSSSWDREGTEAFF
TRBV4-2	NA	CASSRYSQALTDTQYF
TRBV6-1	NA	CASKNRPGAYEQYF
TRBV19	TRBD2	CASSIGRGGDEQYF
TRBV7-9	TRBD1	CASSQRGTGTETAFF
TRBV5-1	TRBD2	CASSLAGGETQYF
TRBV2	TRBD1	CASSETGDEQYF
TRBV5-1	NA	CACSGQDYEQYF
TRBV4-2	TRBD2	CASSLTRGIAGGATDTQYF
TRBV5-6	TRBD1	CASSSTGGTNQPQHF
TRBV11-2	NA	CASSRERNTGELFF
TRBV6-4	NA	CASSESSFRNSPLHF
TRBV28	NA	CASSLYSGAHGYTF
TRBV4-3	TRBD2	CASSRGTSGGGRQETQYF
TRBV6-5	TRBD1	CASSYSGQGNEQFF
TRBV13	NA	CASSSGATEAFF